A single sample is the source of the 28 T cell receptor beta chains below, sequenced in a study of T cell changes during pregnancy in multiple sclerosis. Data came from immunoSEQ multiplex PCR; TCRdb stores just in-frame clones and leaves some out. The sample has about 45,000 clones; 75% to 95% are singletons. This specimen was CD4+ T cells from peripheral blood mononuclear cells, taken before pregnancy. Every receptor here comes from a female donor with multiple sclerosis, enrolled in a pregnancy study.

This chain connects TRBV10-3 to TRBJ2-1, with 10 bases matching TRBD2. This CDR3 is built from 15 residues. V dropped 5 bases and J dropped 9; count of bases not matched to a gene: 10. The V gene's germline CDR1 is ENHRY and CDR2 SYGVKD. The CDR3 coding sequence is TGTGCCATCAGTCCAACTAGCGGGGTGGTCGGTGAGCAGTTCTTC. Translating gives CAISPTSGVVGEQFF.

The gene calls are TRBV28 and TRBJ2-7; 11 positions agree with TRBD1. The CDR3 is 15 residues long. Germline CDR1 and CDR2: MDHEN and SYDVKM. V trimming: 6 bases; J trimming: 3 bases; junction bases outside the gene matches: 7. This chain's CDR3 is CASSRTGGNSYEQYF. DNA for the CDR3: TGTGCCAGCAGCAGGACAGGGGGCAACAGCTACGAGCAGTACTTC.

The chain combines TRBV11-2 with TRBJ1-5, with 8 positions matching TRBD1. This CDR3 comprises 15 residues. V shed 1 base and J 6 bases; nucleotides not matched to a gene: 5. From germline, CDR1 is SGHAT and CDR2 FQNNGV. CDR3 nucleotide sequence: TGTGCCAGCAGCTTAGGTCGGGACAGGCGTCAGCCCCAGCATTTT. Amino acid sequence: CASSLGRDRRQPQHF.

The rearrangement joins TRBV5-6 to TRBJ2-5, with 8 bases lining up with TRBD1. Germline CDR1 reads SGHDT; CDR2 reads YYEEEE. J gave up 4 bases and V 4 bases, and 12 bases lay outside the gene matches. The CDR3 sequence is 16 residues long. The CDR3 protein is CASSGSYRGIGETQYF. The CDR3 nucleotides read TGTGCCAGCAGCGGGAGCTACAGGGGGATTGGAGAGACCCAGTACTTC.

V usage is TRBV6-6 and J usage is TRBJ1-2; the D gene is possibly TRBD1 (6 bases). Germline assignment: CDR1 MNHNY and CDR2 SVGAGI (reference sequence). With 4 bases removed from V and 4 bases from J, the gap between germline ends came to 10 bases. The CDR3 runs 13 residues. This CDR3 reads CASSLDSAYGYTF. The DNA for the CDR3 is TGTGCCAGCAGTTTGGACAGTGCCTATGGCTACACCTTC.

The chain couples TRBV19 to TRBJ2-5; 7 bases match TRBD1. V lost 3 bases to trimming and J lost 5 bases; unmatched junction nucleotides: 9. CDR3 size: 15 residues. From germline, CDR1 is LNHDA and CDR2 SQIVND (reference sequence). CDR3 DNA: TGTGCCAGTAGTATCGTAAAGGGGGCAGGGGAGACCCAGTACTTC. It translates to CASSIVKGAGETQYF. Combining the CDR3 with reference TRBV19 and TRBJ2-5 gives the whole variable domain DGGITQSPKYLFRKEGQNVTLSCEQNLNHDAMYWYRQDPGQGLRLIYYSQIVNDFQKGDIAEGYSVSREKKESFPLTVTSAQKNPTAFYLCASSIVKGAGETQYFGPGTRLLVL.

This sequence joins TRBV5-5 and TRBJ1-3; TRBD1 matches 7 bases. The CDR3 has 19 amino acids. The germline V gene has CDR1 SGHKS and CDR2 YYEKEE (reference sequence). The V gene end was trimmed by 4 bases and the J gene end by 0 bases; junction bases not matched to a gene: 16. The CDR3 loop is CASSRLFTDRVVSGNTIYF. DNA of the CDR3: TGTGCCAGCAGCCGACTTTTTACAGACAGGGTAGTCTCTGGAAACACCATATATTTT. Together with reference TRBV5-5 and TRBJ1-3, the CDR3 gives the full variable domain: DAGVTQSPTHLIKTRGQQVTLRCSPISGHKSVSWYQQVLGQGPQFIFQYYEKEERGRGNFPDRFSARQFPNYSSELNVNALLLGDSALYLCASSRLFTDRVVSGNTIYFGEGSWLTVV.

The CDR3 nucleotides are TGCGCCAGCAGCTTAAGCGGGGGGGCCTTCAATGAGCAGTTCTTC. Protein sequence: CASSLSGGAFNEQFF. This chain links TRBV5-1 with TRBJ2-1; 10 bases fit TRBD2. After removal of 2 bases from V and 6 bases from J, the junction contained 5 bases not matched to a gene. In germline, CDR1 is SGHRS, CDR2 YFSETQ. This CDR3 comprises 15 residues.

This clone appeared a single time. In DNA, the CDR3 is TGTGCCTGGAGTGTAAACGAGCTAGCGGGAGGCAATGAGCAGTTCTTC. The encoded protein is CAWSVNELAGGNEQFF. The chain joins TRBV30 to TRBJ2-1, with TRBD2 matching 11 bases. The junction had 7 bases not matched to a gene; V was cut back by 0 bases and J by 6 bases. Germline V lookup: CDR1 GTSNPN, CDR2 SVGIG (reference sequence). The CDR3 sequence is 16 residues long.

This clone was counted once. The rearrangement links TRBV7-3 to TRBJ1-5; possible D gene TRBD1, 6 bases. This CDR3 has 15 amino acids. Between the trimmed V and J ends, which lost 5 bases and 2 bases, there was a span of 13 bases. Germline lookup yields CDR1 SGHTA and CDR2 FQGTGA. Here the CDR3 reads CASSPQGIGNQPQHF. The CDR3 DNA sequence: TGTGCCAGCAGCCCCCAGGGGATTGGCAATCAGCCCCAGCATTTT.

The V gene is TRBV9, the J gene TRBJ1-1; D gene ambiguous. The CDR3 spans 15 residues. Trimming took off 4 bases at V and 4 bases at J, with 17 bases between the two ends. The germline V gene encodes CDR1 SGDLS and CDR2 YYNGEE. CDR3 in amino acids: CASSSHLGSSTEAFF. CDR3 in DNA: TGTGCCAGCAGCTCCCATCTAGGCTCGAGCACTGAAGCTTTCTTT.

V usage is TRBV27 and J usage is TRBJ2-7; 8 bases fit TRBD1. V dropped 6 bases and J dropped 3; count of bases not matched to a gene: 7. The V gene's germline CDR1 is MNHEY and CDR2 SMNVEV (reference sequence). The CDR3 length is 14 residues. The CDR3, as DNA: TGTGCCAGCAGAACGGGACAGGTCCTCTACGAGCAGTACTTC. Its translation: CASRTGQVLYEQYF.

The genes are TRBV7-6 and TRBJ2-7; the D is unclear. V shed 3 bases and J shed 0 bases, with 9 bases lying between them. The CDR3 is made up of 14 amino acids. Germline V lookup: CDR1 SGHVS, CDR2 FNYEAQ. This CDR3 reads CASSLAPSSYEQYF. The DNA of the CDR3 is TGTGCCAGCAGCTTGGCACCTAGCTCCTACGAGCAGTACTTC.

V is TRBV7-2 and J is TRBJ2-1; TRBD1 agrees at 9 bases. V lost 6 bases to trimming and J lost 9 bases; unmatched junction nucleotides: 12. The CDR3 is 15 residues long. CDR1 is SGHTA and CDR2 is FQGNSA in the germline V gene. The CDR3 spells CASSLGQGRPGEQFF. The DNA of the CDR3 is TGTGCCAGCAGTTTGGGACAGGGCCGCCCCGGTGAGCAGTTCTTC.

CDR3 sequence (DNA): TGTGCCATCAGTGAACGGAGTAATGAAAAACTGTTTTTT. Residues: CAISERSNEKLFF. This chain connects TRBV10-3 to TRBJ1-4, with unresolved D. Trimming shortened V by 3 bases and J by 4 bases, and 6 bases separated the two germline ends. The CDR3 runs 13 residues. CDR1 and CDR2 from the germline V gene are ENHRY and SYGVKD.

This clone was seen once. The chain is built from TRBV15 and TRBJ1-4, with D maybe TRBD1 (6 bases). The CDR3 extends over 14 amino acids. The germline CDR1 and CDR2 sequences are LNHNV and YYDKDF (reference sequence). V was shortened by 5 bases and J by 7 bases, with 14 bases between the two germline ends. The CDR3 sequence: CATSPNRVGEKLFF. CDR3 bases: TGTGCCACCAGCCCCAACAGGGTTGGTGAAAAACTGTTTTTT.

Comment on this clone: The same CDR3 is also encoded by other DNA sequences in this sample. The chain is built from TRBV5-4 and TRBJ2-5; 10 bases align to TRBD1. V trimming: 0 bases; J trimming: 5 bases; junction bases outside the gene matches: 4. The germline CDR1 and CDR2 sequences are SGHNT and YYREEE (reference sequence). There are 15 residues in the CDR3. This CDR3 is CASSLGDRGQETQYF. For the CDR3, the DNA is TGTGCCAGCAGCTTGGGTGACAGGGGGCAGGAGACCCAGTACTTC.

Only one count was recorded for this clone. This chain uses TRBV5-1 with TRBJ2-1; 9 positions agree with TRBD2. This CDR3 is built from 15 residues. Looked up from germline, CDR1 is SGHRS and CDR2 is YFSETQ. The ends lost 3 bases at V and 7 bases at J; junction bases unmatched: 8. DNA of the CDR3: TGCGCCAGCAGCTCTCCGGGACTAGCTCAGAATGAGCAGTTCTTC. Translation gives CASSSPGLAQNEQFF.

This clone was found a few times. This chain joins TRBV20-1 and TRBJ1-1; D is possibly TRBD1 (5 bases). From germline, CDR1 is DFQATT and CDR2 SNEGSKA (reference sequence). V shed 5 bases and J shed 6 bases, with 10 bases lying between them. The CDR3 consists of 11 residues. The CDR3 DNA is TGCAGTGCTGATAGGGGTGCTGAAGCTTTCTTT. It translates to CSADRGAEAFF.

This chain links TRBV9 with TRBJ2-1; D is perhaps TRBD1 (6 bases). Germline CDR1 is SGDLS and CDR2 is YYNGEE. This CDR3 has 15 amino acids. V lost 0 bases and J lost 7, with 14 bases in between. Written as DNA, the CDR3 is TGTGCCAGCAGCGTAGAGGGCTCGAGGGGGAATGAGCAGTTCTTC. It specifies CASSVEGSRGNEQFF.

The chain carries TRBV4-2 and TRBJ2-5; 16 bases fit TRBD2. The V segment lost 5 bases and the J segment 4 bases; nucleotides outside the gene matches: 4. The CDR3 has 16 amino acids. CDR1 LGHNA and CDR2 YNFKEQ come from the germline V gene. This chain's CDR3 is CASSKGLAGGLETQYF. The CDR3 DNA is TGTGCCAGCAGCAAGGGACTAGCGGGGGGGCTAGAGACCCAGTACTTC.

This chain connects TRBV4-1 to TRBJ2-1; maybe TRBD2 (5 bases). The CDR3 totals 18 residues. V dropped 1 base and J dropped 0 bases, with 16 bases sitting between them. CDR1 and CDR2 from the germline V gene are MGHRA and YSYEKL. In nucleotides, the CDR3 is TGCGCCAGCAGCCAAGGCCGTTCTAGCAGGAGCTCCTACAATGAGCAGTTCTTC. Translation gives CASSQGRSSRSSYNEQFF.

J is TRBJ2-3 and V is TRBV11-2; D ambiguous. The CDR3 totals 15 residues. V was cut by 4 bases and J by 0 bases, with 11 bases left in between. Germline-derived CDR1 and CDR2 are SGHAT and FQNNGV. CDR3 residues: CASSYLVTSTDTQYF. The CDR3 nucleotides read TGTGCCAGCAGCTACCTCGTTACTAGCACAGATACGCAGTATTTT.

The rearrangement links TRBV7-2 to TRBJ2-1; perhaps TRBD1 as D (6 bases). CDR3 length: 15 residues. Germline V lookup: CDR1 SGHTA, CDR2 FQGNSA. Trimming pared 7 bases from V and 4 bases from J, leaving 17 bases between. The DNA of the CDR3 is TGTGCCAGCACCCAGGGGTCCAGTAGGTACAATGAGCAGTTCTTC. It specifies CASTQGSSRYNEQFF.

This clone was recorded only once. The chain employs TRBV9 and TRBJ2-1, with TRBD1 identical over 7 bases. In germline, CDR1 is SGDLS, CDR2 YYNGEE. V was clipped by 4 bases and J by 0 bases; unmatched bases: 4. There are 15 residues in the CDR3. CDR3: CASSPRDSSYNEQFF. CDR3 in DNA: TGTGCCAGCAGCCCAAGGGACAGCTCCTACAATGAGCAGTTCTTC.

Regarding this clone: The same CDR3 can be traced to other DNA sequences in this sample. This CDR3 reads CASPRDRGLKETQYF. Written as DNA, the CDR3 is TGTGCCAGCCCTAGGGACAGGGGACTCAAAGAGACCCAGTACTTC. The chain is built from TRBV2 and TRBJ2-5; 10 positions match TRBD1. The junction had 9 bases not matched to a gene; V was cut back by 8 bases and J by 3 bases. CDR3 size: 15 residues. The V gene's germline CDR1 is SNHLY and CDR2 FYNNEI.

This clone came up a few times. The gene calls are TRBV27 and TRBJ1-2; no clear D. The CDR3 runs to 14 residues. From germline, CDR1 is MNHEY and CDR2 SMNVEV (reference sequence). With 4 bases removed from V and 4 bases from J, the gap between germline ends came to 13 bases. In nucleotides, the CDR3 is TGTGCCAGCAGTTCCAAACGGGATGGCTATGGCTACACCTTC. This translates into CASSSKRDGYGYTF.

J is TRBJ1-2 and V is TRBV27; D gene unclear. CDR3 size: 14 residues. CDR1 and CDR2 from the germline V gene are MNHEY and SMNVEV (reference sequence). V was clipped by 6 bases and J by 8 bases, with 19 bases between them. The DNA of the CDR3 is TGTGCCAGCAGGGGCCAGTTCCAATGGTCGGGCTACACCTTC. Translated, it gives CASRGQFQWSGYTF.